This TCR beta chain was sequenced during a study of T cell responses to AZD1222 COVID-19 vaccine. Study-wide points: Baseline serostatus was positive in only a handful of AZD1222 recipients.

Generated by immunoSEQ multiplex PCR, the TCRdb table keeps only in-frame clones and is missing some. This table has some 100,000 clones, approximately 91% appearing once. With respect to this clone: Its antigen is undetermined.

This TCR was recovered from an adult in good health. Material: peripheral blood, obtained on day 0 of AZD1222 vaccination.

CDR3 sequence reads: CASSYSQPRDTQYF. CDR3 coding DNA: TGTGCCAGCAGTTACTCTCAGCCCCGAGATACGCAGTATTTT. The V call is TRBV6-5, the J call TRBJ2-3; no firm D call. Germline CDR1 reads MNHEY; CDR2 reads SVGAGI. This CDR3 is 14 amino acids long. Trimming stripped 0 bases from V and 5 bases from J, with 9 bases between.